The next 14 T cell receptor beta chains were all read from a single sample in a study of CD8+ T cells in alopecia areata. RNA extraction was followed by reverse transcription into cDNA, which acted as the sequencing template. Profiling relied on immunoSEQ multiplex PCR, and the TCRdb table lists in-frame clones only, not all of them. The sample shows roughly 200,000 clones, over 40% of them seen only once. Treatment described: oral pan-JAK inhibitor, 5-10 mg twice daily. The sample in question was CD4+ T cells sorted from blood, obtained around week 36, from a patient treated with tofacitinib. These receptors were taken from a human donor with alopecia areata.

This clone turned up a few times. The chain is built from TRBV9 and TRBJ1-2, with a tentative D call TRBD1 (6 bases). Trimming left V 2 bases short and J 4 bases short, with 15 bases between. The CDR3 runs to 15 residues. The V gene's germline CDR1 is SGDLS and CDR2 YYNGEE. This CDR3 is CASSVQGRTLYGYTF. In DNA form, the CDR3 reads TGTGCCAGCAGCGTTCAGGGGAGGACCCTCTATGGCTACACCTTC.

This clone was counted between two and nine times. The chain links TRBV30 to TRBJ1-1; D is unresolved. The V and J ends lost 5 bases and 0 bases respectively, with 16 bases between them. The CDR3 spans 15 residues. Germline CDR1 reads GTSNPN; CDR2 reads SVGIG (reference sequence). In nucleotides, the CDR3 is TGTGCCTGGTACCCCAGAGGTGCGGTGAACACTGAAGCTTTCTTT. Translating gives CAWYPRGAVNTEAFF.

The chain joins TRBV30 to TRBJ2-5, with TRBD1 matching over 7 bases. V shed 3 bases and J 2 bases; nucleotides not matched to a gene: 18. Germline CDR1 reads GTSNPN; CDR2 reads SVGIG (reference sequence). The CDR3 extends over 18 amino acids. CDR3 residues: CAWRLPPPQGLDQETQYF. CDR3 nucleotides: TGTGCCTGGAGGCTTCCCCCTCCACAGGGGCTCGATCAAGAGACCCAGTACTTC.

This CDR3 reads CASRPIDRGHHGFF. The CDR3 DNA follows: TGTGCCAGCAGGCCTATAGACAGGGGGCATCACGGTTTCTTT. This chain links TRBV6-6 with TRBJ1-1; 10 nucleotides align to TRBD1. Germline V gene data show CDR1 as MNHNY and CDR2 as SVGAGI (reference sequence). The V segment lost 6 bases and the J segment 13 bases; nucleotides outside the gene matches: 14. The length of the CDR3 is 14 residues.

This clone was seen more than once but under ten times. J is TRBJ2-5 and V is TRBV7-2, with D possibly TRBD2 on 5 matching bases. V was clipped by 3 bases and J by 0 bases, with 20 bases between them. This CDR3 spans 18 amino acids. From germline, CDR1 is SGHTA and CDR2 FQGNSA. The chain's CDR3 is CASSFLRSGSQYQETQYF. Here the CDR3 DNA reads TGTGCCAGCAGCTTTTTGAGGTCGGGGAGCCAATACCAAGAGACCCAGTACTTC.

The J gene is TRBJ2-1, the V gene TRBV28, with D hard to call. Germline values: CDR1 MDHEN, CDR2 SYDVKM. V lost 3 bases and J 9 bases, leaving 6 bases between the germline ends. The CDR3 spans 11 residues. CDR3 amino acids: CASSLRGEQFF. CDR3 sequence (DNA): TGTGCCAGCAGTTTGCGTGGTGAGCAGTTCTTC.

The chain recombines TRBV7-9 with TRBJ2-1; 8 bases align to TRBD1. V dropped 4 bases and J dropped 9; count of bases not matched to a gene: 2. The CDR3 has 12 residues. Per the germline V gene, CDR1 is SEHNR and CDR2 is FQNEAQ (reference sequence). For the CDR3, the DNA is TGTGCCAGCAGCTCCCAGGGGGCTGAGCAGTTCTTC. It translates to CASSSQGAEQFF.

The chain links TRBV9 to TRBJ2-3; D tentatively fits TRBD1 or TRBD2 (6 bases each). The length of the CDR3 is 15 residues. Germline CDR1 and CDR2: SGDLS and YYNGEE. Trimming shortened V by 4 bases and J by 1 base, and 13 bases separated the two germline ends. The CDR3: CASSPTGARTDTQYF. The CDR3 nucleotides read TGTGCCAGCAGCCCCACGGGGGCCCGCACAGATACGCAGTATTTT.

V usage is TRBV18 and J usage is TRBJ2-1, with TRBD2 as a possible D gene (5 bases). Germline V gene lookup returns CDR1 KGHSH and CDR2 LQKENI. The CDR3 is 13 residues long. V was shortened by 3 bases and J by 7 bases, with 10 bases between the two germline ends. The CDR3 region is CASSPSGGNEQFF. CDR3 sequence (DNA): TGTGCCAGCTCACCCAGCGGAGGTAATGAGCAGTTCTTC. Full variable domain (missing parts from reference TRBV18 and TRBJ2-1): NAGVMQNPRHLVRRRGQEARLRCSPMKGHSHVYWYRQLPEEGLKFMVYLQKENIIDESGMPKERFSAEFPKEGPSILRIQQVVRGDSAAYFCASSPSGGNEQFFGPGTRLTVL.

The gene calls are TRBV28 and TRBJ2-7; weak D call: TRBD2 (6 bases). In germline, CDR1 is MDHEN, CDR2 SYDVKM. The V and J ends lost 5 bases and 2 bases respectively, with 10 bases between them. This CDR3 has 13 residues. The CDR3 loop reads CASSASVAYEQYF. The CDR3 bases are TGTGCCAGCAGTGCTAGCGTAGCCTACGAGCAGTACTTC.

The rearrangement links TRBV29-1 to TRBJ2-1; 7 nucleotides line up with TRBD1. The germline gives CDR1 SQVTM, CDR2 ANQGSEA. The CDR3 contains 13 residues. The V gene end was trimmed by 5 bases and the J gene end by 7 bases; junction bases not matched to a gene: 8. The CDR3 DNA is TGCAGCGTTAACAGGGGAACGGGGAATGAGCAGTTCTTC. Encoded protein: CSVNRGTGNEQFF.

The V call is TRBV29-1, the J call TRBJ1-2; unclear D gene. The V gene's germline CDR1 is SQVTM and CDR2 ANQGSEA. V lost 3 bases to trimming and J lost 2 bases, with 10 bases between them. This CDR3 is built from 13 residues. CDR3 sequence (DNA): TGCAGCGTTGATAGGCTGATGAACTATGGCTACACCTTC. This sequence encodes CSVDRLMNYGYTF.

This chain joins TRBV9 and TRBJ2-3; 9 nucleotides line up with TRBD1. CDR3 length: 14 residues. V shed 6 bases and J 5 bases; nucleotides not matched to a gene: 7. Germline V gene lookup returns CDR1 SGDLS and CDR2 YYNGEE. CDR3 in amino acids: CASTPGQGRDTQYF. CDR3 sequence (DNA): TGTGCCAGCACTCCGGGACAGGGTCGAGATACGCAGTATTTT.

The chain combines TRBV7-2 with TRBJ1-1; no firm D call. Trimming shortened V by 6 bases and J by 1 base, and 9 bases separated the two germline ends. Germline CDR1 and CDR2: SGHTA and FQGNSA. The CDR3 consists of 13 residues. DNA of the CDR3: TGTGCCAGCAGAAGCAGCCAGAACACTGAAGCTTTCTTT. This codes for CASRSSQNTEAFF. The full variable domain, rest sourced from reference TRBV7-2 and TRBJ1-1, is GAGVSQSPSNKVTEKGKDVELRCDPISGHTALYWYRQSLGQGLEFLIYFQGNSAPDKSGLPSDRFSAERTGGSVSTLTIQRTQQEDSAVYLCASRSSQNTEAFFGQGTRLTVV.